These 5 T cell receptor beta chains share one sample of origin, sequenced in a study of blood T cells in healthy people across ages. Through a sample-barcoded 5' primer and a J-beta primer mix, a second PCR was run for roughly 6 to 11 cycles. TCRdb reprocessed the 5' RACE reads with MiXCR, giving one entry per CDR3 protein. The table records around 900,000 distinct CDR3 sequences, roughly 51% of them present only once. The sample consisted of blood. The receptors shown here come from a woman aged 60-75 years in good health.

This clonotype was seen more than once but under ten times. J is TRBJ1-1 and V is TRBV4-3; maybe TRBD1 (5 bases). This CDR3 has 14 residues. Trimming took 6 bases from V and 4 from J, leaving 15 bases between them. The germline CDR1 and CDR2 sequences are LGHNA and YSLEER. The CDR3 loop reads CASRGSRAGTEAFF. The CDR3, as DNA: TGCGCCAGCAGAGGGAGCAGGGCGGGCACTGAAGCTTTCTTT.

V usage is TRBV5-1 and J usage is TRBJ2-7, with unresolved D. This CDR3 is 14 amino acids long. The V end was cut by 4 bases, the J end by 0 bases, with 11 bases between. CDR1 is SGHRS and CDR2 is YFSETQ in the germline V gene. The CDR3 DNA reads TGCGCCAGCAGCGTGGGTGCGGTCTCCTACGAGCAGTACTTC. Its protein product is CASSVGAVSYEQYF.

This clonotype was counted between two and nine times. The CDR3 bases are TGTGCCAGCAGCTCCTTGACAGTGTGGTCCTACGAGCAGTACTTC. Translating gives CASSSLTVWSYEQYF. The J gene is TRBJ2-7, the V gene TRBV5-5; TRBD1 is a possible D gene (5 bases). The CDR3 has 15 amino acids. Germline V CDR1 and CDR2: SGHKS, YYEKEE (reference sequence). V was trimmed by 3 bases and J by 1 base, leaving 14 bases between them. The whole variable domain, filled in from reference TRBV5-5 and TRBJ2-7, reads DAGVTQSPTHLIKTRGQQVTLRCSPISGHKSVSWYQQVLGQGPQFIFQYYEKEERGRGNFPDRFSARQFPNYSSELNVNALLLGDSALYLCASSSLTVWSYEQYFGPGTRLTVT.

Many counts were recorded for this clonotype. The rearrangement joins TRBV12-3 or TRBV12-4 to TRBJ1-4; perhaps TRBD1 as D (5 bases). The CDR3 has 13 residues. V dropped 8 bases and J dropped 4 bases, with 11 bases sitting between them. This chain's CDR3 is CASSRDLNEKLFF. For the CDR3, the DNA is TGTGCCAGCTCCCGGGACCTTAATGAAAAACTGTTTTTT.

The rearrangement joins TRBV5-1 to TRBJ2-7, with D maybe TRBD2 (6 bases). The CDR3 runs to 12 residues. Trimming cost V 5 bases and J 11 bases, with 17 bases left between them. Germline V gene lookup returns CDR1 SGHRS and CDR2 YFSETQ. Here the CDR3 reads CASSHLPGVKYF. The CDR3 region has the DNA TGCGCCAGCAGTCACCTACCGGGGGTTAAGTACTTC.